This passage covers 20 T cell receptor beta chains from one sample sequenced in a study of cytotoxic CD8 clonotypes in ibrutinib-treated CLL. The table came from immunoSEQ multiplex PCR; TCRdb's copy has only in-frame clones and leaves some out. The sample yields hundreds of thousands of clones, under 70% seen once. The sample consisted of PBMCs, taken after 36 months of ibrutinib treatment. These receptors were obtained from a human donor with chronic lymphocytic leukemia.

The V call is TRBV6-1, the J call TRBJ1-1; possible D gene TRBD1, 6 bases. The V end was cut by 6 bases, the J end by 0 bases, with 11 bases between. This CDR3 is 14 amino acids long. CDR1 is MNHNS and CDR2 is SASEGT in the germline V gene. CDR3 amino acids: CASRTGSVNTEAFF. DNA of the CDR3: TGTGCCAGCAGAACAGGGTCAGTGAACACTGAAGCTTTCTTT.

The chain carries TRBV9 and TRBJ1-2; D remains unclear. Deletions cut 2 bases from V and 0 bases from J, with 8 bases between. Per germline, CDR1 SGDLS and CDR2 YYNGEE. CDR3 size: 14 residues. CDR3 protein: CASSVAGANYGYTF. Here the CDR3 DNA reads TGTGCCAGCAGCGTCGCAGGAGCTAACTATGGCTACACCTTC.

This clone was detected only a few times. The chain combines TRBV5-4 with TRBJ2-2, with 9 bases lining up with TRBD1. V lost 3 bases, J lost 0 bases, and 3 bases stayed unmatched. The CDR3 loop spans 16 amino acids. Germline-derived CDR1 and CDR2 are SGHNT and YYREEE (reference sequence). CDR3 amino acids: CASSWGTGTNTGELFF. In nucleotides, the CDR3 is TGTGCCAGCAGCTGGGGGACAGGGACGAACACCGGGGAGCTGTTTTTT.

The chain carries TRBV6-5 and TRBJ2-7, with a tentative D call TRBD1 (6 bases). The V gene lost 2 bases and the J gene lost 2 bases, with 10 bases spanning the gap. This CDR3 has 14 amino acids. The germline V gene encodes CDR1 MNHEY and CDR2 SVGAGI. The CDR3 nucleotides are TGTGCCAGCAGTTACACAAGGACAGCCTACGAGCAGTACTTC. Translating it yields CASSYTRTAYEQYF.

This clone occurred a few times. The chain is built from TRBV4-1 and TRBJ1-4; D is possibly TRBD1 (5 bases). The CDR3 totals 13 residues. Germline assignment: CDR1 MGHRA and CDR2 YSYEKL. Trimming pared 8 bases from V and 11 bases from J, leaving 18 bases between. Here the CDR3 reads CASEGDRLGKLFF. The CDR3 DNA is TGCGCCAGCGAAGGGGACCGATTAGGGAAACTGTTTTTT.

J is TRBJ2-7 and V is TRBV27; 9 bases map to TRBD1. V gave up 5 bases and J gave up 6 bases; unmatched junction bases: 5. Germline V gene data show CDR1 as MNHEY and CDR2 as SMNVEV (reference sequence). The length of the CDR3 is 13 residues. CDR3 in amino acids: CASSLTGGAEQYF. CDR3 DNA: TGTGCCAGCAGTCTAACAGGGGGCGCCGAGCAGTACTTC.

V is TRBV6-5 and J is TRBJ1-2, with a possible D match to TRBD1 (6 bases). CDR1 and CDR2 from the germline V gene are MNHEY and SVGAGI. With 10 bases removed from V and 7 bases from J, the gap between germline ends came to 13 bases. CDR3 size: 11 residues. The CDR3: CATSTGSGYTF. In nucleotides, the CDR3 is TGTGCCACCAGCACAGGGTCTGGCTACACCTTC.

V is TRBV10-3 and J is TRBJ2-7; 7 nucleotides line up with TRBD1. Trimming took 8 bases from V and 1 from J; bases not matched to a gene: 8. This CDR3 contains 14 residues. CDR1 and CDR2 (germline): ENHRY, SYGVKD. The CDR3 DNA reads TGTGCCATCCGGCGTCGACAGGGATCCTACGAGCAGTACTTC. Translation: CAIRRRQGSYEQYF.

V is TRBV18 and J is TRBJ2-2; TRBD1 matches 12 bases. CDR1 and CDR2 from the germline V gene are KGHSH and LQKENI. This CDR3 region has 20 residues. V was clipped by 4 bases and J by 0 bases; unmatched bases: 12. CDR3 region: CASSRLQLGQGASNTGELFF. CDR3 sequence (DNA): TGTGCCAGCTCACGGCTCCAACTGGGACAGGGGGCCTCGAACACCGGGGAGCTGTTTTTT.

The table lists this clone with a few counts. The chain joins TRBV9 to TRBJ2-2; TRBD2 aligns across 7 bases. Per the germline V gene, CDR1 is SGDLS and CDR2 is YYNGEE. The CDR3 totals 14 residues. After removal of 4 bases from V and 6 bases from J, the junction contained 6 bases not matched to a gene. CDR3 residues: CASSTRTRAGELFF. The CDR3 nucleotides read TGTGCCAGCAGCACACGGACTAGAGCCGGGGAGCTGTTTTTT.

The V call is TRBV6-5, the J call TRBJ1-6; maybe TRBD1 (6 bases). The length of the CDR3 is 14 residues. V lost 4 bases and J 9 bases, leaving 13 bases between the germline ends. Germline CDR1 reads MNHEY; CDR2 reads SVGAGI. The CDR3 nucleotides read TGTGCCAGCAGTTTGGACAGCTCACCTTCACCCCTCCACTTT. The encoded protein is CASSLDSSPSPLHF.

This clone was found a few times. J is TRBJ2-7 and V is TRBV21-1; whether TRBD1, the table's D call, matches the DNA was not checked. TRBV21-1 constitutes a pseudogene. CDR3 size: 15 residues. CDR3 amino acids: CASSNGTGVSYEQYF. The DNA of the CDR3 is TGTGCCAGCAGCAATGGGACAGGGGTTTCCTACGAGCAGTACTTC.

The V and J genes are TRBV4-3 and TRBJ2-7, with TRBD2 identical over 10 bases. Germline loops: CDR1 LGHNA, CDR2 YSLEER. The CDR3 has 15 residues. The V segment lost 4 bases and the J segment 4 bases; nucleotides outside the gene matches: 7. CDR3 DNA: TGCGCCAGCAGCCCCAGCGGGACTAGCGAATACGAGCAGTACTTC. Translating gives CASSPSGTSEYEQYF.

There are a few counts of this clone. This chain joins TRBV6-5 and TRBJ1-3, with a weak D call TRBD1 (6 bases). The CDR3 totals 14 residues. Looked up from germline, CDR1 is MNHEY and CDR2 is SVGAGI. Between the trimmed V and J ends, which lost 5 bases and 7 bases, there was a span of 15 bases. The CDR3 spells CASSPTVGGNTIYF. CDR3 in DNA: TGTGCCAGCAGTCCCACGGTGGGGGGCAACACCATATATTTT.

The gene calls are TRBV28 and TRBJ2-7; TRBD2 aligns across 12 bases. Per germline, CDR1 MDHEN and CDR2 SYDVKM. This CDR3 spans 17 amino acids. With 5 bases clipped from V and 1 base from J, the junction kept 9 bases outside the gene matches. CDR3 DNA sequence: TGTGCCAGCAGTCCCCCGGGACTAGCGGGTGCTTCCTACGAGCAGTACTTC. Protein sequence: CASSPPGLAGASYEQYF. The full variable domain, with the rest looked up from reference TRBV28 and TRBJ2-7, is DVKVTQSSRYLVKRTGEKVFLECVQDMDHENMFWYRQDPGLGLRLIYFSYDVKMKEKGDIPEGYSVSREKKERFSLILESASTNQTSMYLCASSPPGLAGASYEQYFGPGTRLTVT.

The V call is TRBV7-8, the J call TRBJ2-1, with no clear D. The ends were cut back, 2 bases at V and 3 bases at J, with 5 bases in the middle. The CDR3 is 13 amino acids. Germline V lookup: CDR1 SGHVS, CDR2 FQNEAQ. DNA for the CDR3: TGTGCCAGCAGCTTATACTACTACAATGAGCAGTTCTTC. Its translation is CASSLYYYNEQFF.

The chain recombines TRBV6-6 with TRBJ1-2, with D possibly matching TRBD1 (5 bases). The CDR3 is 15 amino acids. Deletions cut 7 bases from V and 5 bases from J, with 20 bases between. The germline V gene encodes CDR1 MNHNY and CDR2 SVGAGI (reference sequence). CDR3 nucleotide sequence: TGTGCCAGCATCGACACCGGGGGGGATGGGTATGGCTACACCTTC. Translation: CASIDTGGDGYGYTF.

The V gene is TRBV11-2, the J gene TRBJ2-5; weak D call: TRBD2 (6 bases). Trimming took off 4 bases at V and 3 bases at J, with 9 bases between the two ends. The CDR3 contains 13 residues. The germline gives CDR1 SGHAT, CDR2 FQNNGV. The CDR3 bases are TGTGCCAGCAGCTGGGGACTCGAAGAGACCCAGTACTTC. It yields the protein CASSWGLEETQYF.

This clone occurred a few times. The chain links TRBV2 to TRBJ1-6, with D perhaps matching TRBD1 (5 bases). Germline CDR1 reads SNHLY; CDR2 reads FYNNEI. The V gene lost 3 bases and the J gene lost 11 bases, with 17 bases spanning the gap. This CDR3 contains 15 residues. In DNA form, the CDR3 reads TGTGCCAGCAGTGAGCGGGGCAGCGGGCTAGCACCCCTCCACTTT. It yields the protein CASSERGSGLAPLHF.

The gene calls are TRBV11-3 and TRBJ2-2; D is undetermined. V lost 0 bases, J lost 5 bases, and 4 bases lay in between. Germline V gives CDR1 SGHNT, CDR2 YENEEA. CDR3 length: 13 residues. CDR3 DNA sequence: TGTGCCAGCAGCTTAGAGAGTACCGGGGAGCTGTTTTTT. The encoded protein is CASSLESTGELFF.